The rows below give T cell receptor beta chains drawn from one sample of a study of OX40 agonist ivuxolimab in advanced cancers. The assay was immunoSEQ multiplex PCR, and TCRdb's table has in-frame clones only and misses some. The table records about 26,000 clones, roughly three quarters of them present only once. The sequencing here drew on CD4+ or CD8+ T cells sorted from blood, taken in a trial of the OX40 agonist ivuxolimab. These receptors were taken from an adult with an advanced solid tumor such as melanoma, head and neck, liver or kidney cancer. The CDR3 runs from the conserved cysteine through the conserved F or W. Each record gives: J gene, V gene, clone size, D gene, CDR3 DNA, CDR3 protein. The D gene is left open where the match is weak. The size field is filled for only some rows; it gives once, few, many or a size class.

J gene: TRBJ2-7; V gene: TRBV13; clone size: -; D gene: TRBD2; CDR3 DNA: TGTGCCAGCAGCGCCGCAACTAGCGGGAGCTCCTACGAGCAGTACTTC; CDR3 protein: CASSAATSGSSYEQYF
J gene: TRBJ2-3; V gene: TRBV14; clone size: -; D gene: -; CDR3 DNA: TGTGCCAGCAGCCACCAACAGGGGGGGAAAGATACGCAGTATTTT; CDR3 protein: CASSHQQGGKDTQYF
J gene: TRBJ1-3; V gene: TRBV30; clone size: large; D gene: -; CDR3 DNA: TGTGCCTGGAGTCGGGCAGGCGGGGGAGCTCGCTCTGGAAACACCATATATTTT; CDR3 protein: CAWSRAGGGARSGNTIYF
J gene: TRBJ2-4; V gene: TRBV5-5; clone size: -; D gene: -; CDR3 DNA: TGTGCCAGCAGCGCCCCTACAGAAAACATTCAGTACTTC; CDR3 protein: CASSAPTENIQYF
J gene: TRBJ2-5; V gene: TRBV9; clone size: -; D gene: TRBD2; CDR3 DNA: TGTGCCAGCAGCGAGACTAGCGGGAGGCAAGAGACCCAGTACTTC; CDR3 protein: CASSETSGRQETQYF
J gene: TRBJ1-1; V gene: TRBV7-9; clone size: -; D gene: -; CDR3 DNA: TGTGCCAGCAGAGACGCCGGGATAGAGGCTGAAGCTTTCTTT; CDR3 protein: CASRDAGIEAEAFF
J gene: TRBJ2-7; V gene: TRBV5-1; clone size: -; D gene: -; CDR3 DNA: TGCGCCAGCAGTCACACAGGGTCCTACGAGCAGTACTTC; CDR3 protein: CASSHTGSYEQYF
J gene: TRBJ2-7; V gene: TRBV7-9; clone size: -; D gene: -; CDR3 DNA: TGTGCCAGCAGCTTAGAAGGGAACGAGCAGTACTTC; CDR3 protein: CASSLEGNEQYF
J gene: TRBJ2-7; V gene: TRBV9; clone size: -; D gene: -; CDR3 DNA: TGTGCCAGCAGCGTAGGCAGTTCGGACGTCGAGCAGTACTTC; CDR3 protein: CASSVGSSDVEQYF
J gene: TRBJ2-1; V gene: TRBV6-5; clone size: -; D gene: -; CDR3 DNA: TGTGCCAGCTACCAGTCTAGGAATGAGCAGTTCTTC; CDR3 protein: CASYQSRNEQFF
J gene: TRBJ1-4; V gene: TRBV28; clone size: -; D gene: -; CDR3 DNA: TGTGCCAGCAGTTTTCAATCAGGGCGAAAACTGTTTTTT; CDR3 protein: CASSFQSGRKLFF
J gene: TRBJ1-2; V gene: TRBV13; clone size: -; D gene: -; CDR3 DNA: TGTGCCAGCAGCTTAGCCGGAAGCTATGGCTACACCTTC; CDR3 protein: CASSLAGSYGYTF
J gene: TRBJ1-2; V gene: TRBV7-9; clone size: -; D gene: -; CDR3 DNA: TGTGCCAGCAGCTTTGTGGTCAGGGAAAACGGCTACACCTTC; CDR3 protein: CASSFVVRENGYTF
J gene: TRBJ2-3; V gene: TRBV7-3; clone size: -; D gene: -; CDR3 DNA: TGTGCCAGCAGCTTATTAGGCAGCACAGATACGCAGTATTTT; CDR3 protein: CASSLLGSTDTQYF
J gene: TRBJ1-1; V gene: TRBV6-5; clone size: few; D gene: TRBD1; CDR3 DNA: TGTGCCAGCAGTTACACCGGGACAGGGCGTGAAGCTTTCTTT; CDR3 protein: CASSYTGTGREAFF
J gene: TRBJ2-1; V gene: TRBV28; clone size: -; D gene: TRBD2; CDR3 DNA: TGTGCCGGAAGGACTAGCGGAAACAATGAGCAGTTCTTC; CDR3 protein: CAGRTSGNNEQFF
J gene: TRBJ2-2; V gene: TRBV9; clone size: -; D gene: -; CDR3 DNA: TGTGCCAGCAGCGTGTCCCCGGGGGCGACCACCGGGGAGCTGTTTTTT; CDR3 protein: CASSVSPGATTGELFF
J gene: TRBJ2-5; V gene: TRBV2; clone size: -; D gene: TRBD2; CDR3 DNA: TGTGCCAGCAGTGTGTCTAGCGGGAGATTAACAGAGACCCAGTACTTC; CDR3 protein: CASSVSSGRLTETQYF
J gene: TRBJ2-1; V gene: TRBV9; clone size: -; D gene: -; CDR3 DNA: TGTGCCAGCAGCCTCGGGGTTGAGCAGTTCTTC; CDR3 protein: CASSLGVEQFF
J gene: TRBJ1-1; V gene: TRBV19; clone size: -; D gene: -; CDR3 DNA: TGTGCCAGCACACAGGGGAACACTGAAGCTTTCTTT; CDR3 protein: CASTQGNTEAFF
J gene: TRBJ2-7; V gene: TRBV10-3; clone size: -; D gene: -; CDR3 DNA: TGTGCCATCAGTGGACGGGACGGAACCTACGAGCAGTACTTC; CDR3 protein: CAISGRDGTYEQYF
J gene: TRBJ2-3; V gene: TRBV4-2; clone size: -; D gene: -; CDR3 DNA: TGTGCCAGCACCCGGGTAGGCTCGGGCACAGATACGCAGTATTTT; CDR3 protein: CASTRVGSGTDTQYF
J gene: TRBJ2-1; V gene: TRBV5-1; clone size: -; D gene: TRBD2; CDR3 DNA: TGCGCCAGCAGCTTTATAGCGGGATTCACGGGGAATGAGCAGTTCTTC; CDR3 protein: CASSFIAGFTGNEQFF
J gene: TRBJ2-5; V gene: TRBV28; clone size: -; D gene: -; CDR3 DNA: TGTGCCAGCAGTTTCCTTGGACAGAACCAAGAGACCCAGTACTTC; CDR3 protein: CASSFLGQNQETQYF
J gene: TRBJ2-7; V gene: TRBV27; clone size: -; D gene: -; CDR3 DNA: TGTGCCAGCAGTTTATCACGAGGGGATTCATCCTACGAGCAGTACTTC; CDR3 protein: CASSLSRGDSSYEQYF
J gene: TRBJ1-3; V gene: TRBV2; clone size: many; D gene: -; CDR3 DNA: TGTGCCAGCATTCCCGACAGGGGAAACACCATATATTTT; CDR3 protein: CASIPDRGNTIYF
J gene: TRBJ2-7; V gene: TRBV7-2; clone size: -; D gene: -; CDR3 DNA: TGTGCCAGCAGCTTGGGTCGGCATGAGACCTACGAGCAGTACTTC; CDR3 protein: CASSLGRHETYEQYF
J gene: TRBJ2-5; V gene: TRBV7-8; clone size: -; D gene: TRBD1; CDR3 DNA: TGTGCCAGCAGCTTACGGGACAGGGGGCTAGGGGAGACCCAGTACTTC; CDR3 protein: CASSLRDRGLGETQYF
J gene: TRBJ1-6; V gene: TRBV7-9; clone size: -; D gene: -; CDR3 DNA: TGTGCCAGCAGCCCCGGAGAGATATTTGATAATTCACCCCTCCACTTT; CDR3 protein: CASSPGEIFDNSPLHF
J gene: TRBJ2-7; V gene: TRBV5-6; clone size: -; D gene: TRBD1; CDR3 DNA: TGTGCCAGCAGCTTGGAAGGGGCAGGGGGCTCCTACGAGCAGTACTTC; CDR3 protein: CASSLEGAGGSYEQYF
J gene: TRBJ2-3; V gene: TRBV4-3; clone size: few; D gene: TRBD2; CDR3 DNA: TGCGCCAGCAGCCACAATAGCGGGGGGGCCGGAAGTACGCAGTATTTT; CDR3 protein: CASSHNSGGAGSTQYF
J gene: TRBJ2-1; V gene: TRBV6-5; clone size: -; D gene: -; CDR3 DNA: TGTGCCAGCAGTTACTCAGGGTACAATGAGCAGTTCTTC; CDR3 protein: CASSYSGYNEQFF
J gene: TRBJ2-1; V gene: TRBV10-3; clone size: -; D gene: TRBD1; CDR3 DNA: TGTGCCACAGACCGGGACAGGGAGACTAGAGGGGGCTACAATGAGCAGTTCTTC; CDR3 protein: CATDRDRETRGGYNEQFF
J gene: TRBJ2-7; V gene: TRBV6-5; clone size: few; D gene: -; CDR3 DNA: TGTGCCAGCAGTGTCCTACAGGGAGAAATATACGAGCAGTACTTC; CDR3 protein: CASSVLQGEIYEQYF
J gene: TRBJ1-2; V gene: TRBV4-3; clone size: -; D gene: TRBD1; CDR3 DNA: TGCGCCAGCAGCCAAGGGGCAGGGGGCGATGGCTACACCTTC; CDR3 protein: CASSQGAGGDGYTF
J gene: TRBJ2-7; V gene: TRBV6-5; clone size: -; D gene: TRBD2; CDR3 DNA: TGTGCCAGCAGTTACGCTGGGACTAGCTCCTACGAGCAGTACTTC; CDR3 protein: CASSYAGTSSYEQYF
J gene: TRBJ1-2; V gene: TRBV6-4; clone size: -; D gene: TRBD1; CDR3 DNA: TGTGCCAGCAGGGGACCTACAGGGGACATTACATATGGCTACACCTTC; CDR3 protein: CASRGPTGDITYGYTF
J gene: TRBJ2-2; V gene: TRBV9; clone size: few; D gene: -; CDR3 DNA: TGTGCCAGCAGCGTGTCCTACGGGGAGCTGTTTTTT; CDR3 protein: CASSVSYGELFF
J gene: TRBJ1-2; V gene: TRBV14; clone size: -; D gene: -; CDR3 DNA: TGTGCCAGCAGCCAAGAGTTGGGGGCGCGTGGCTACACCTTC; CDR3 protein: CASSQELGARGYTF
J gene: TRBJ2-7; V gene: TRBV5-4; clone size: -; D gene: TRBD2; CDR3 DNA: TGTGCCAGCAGCGGGACTAGCGGGGGCTACGAGCAGTACTTC; CDR3 protein: CASSGTSGGYEQYF
J gene: TRBJ1-2; V gene: TRBV27; clone size: -; D gene: TRBD1; CDR3 DNA: TGTGCCAGCAGTTTAGACAGGGGGCTCTATGGCTACACCTTC; CDR3 protein: CASSLDRGLYGYTF
J gene: TRBJ2-5; V gene: TRBV7-7; clone size: few; D gene: -; CDR3 DNA: TGTGCCAGCAGGCTCGGTGTCAGCGGCCAAGAGACCCAGTACTTC; CDR3 protein: CASRLGVSGQETQYF
J gene: TRBJ1-1; V gene: TRBV5-4; clone size: -; D gene: -; CDR3 DNA: TGTGCCAGCAGCTTTGGGGGAGATACTGAAGCTTTCTTT; CDR3 protein: CASSFGGDTEAFF
J gene: TRBJ1-2; V gene: TRBV28; clone size: medium-sized; D gene: -; CDR3 DNA: TGTGCCAGCAGTTATGTAAAGGGGTATCTGCACTATGGCTACACCTTC; CDR3 protein: CASSYVKGYLHYGYTF
J gene: TRBJ1-1; V gene: TRBV5-4; clone size: -; D gene: TRBD1; CDR3 DNA: TGTGCCAGCAGCCAAGGAACAGGGGGCATGAGAGAGACTGAAGCTTTCTTT; CDR3 protein: CASSQGTGGMRETEAFF